This T cell receptor beta chain was documented in a study of cytotoxic CD8 clonotypes in ibrutinib-treated CLL. Background on the study: Response was recorded as partial in some 24 patients and complete in 2; at median around 68 months, approximately 14 remained remitted and about twelve had progressed. Study-wide results and limits: Clonality was elevated at ibrutinib response and had returned toward baseline at progression.

TCRdb's copy holds only in-frame clones and misses some; the assay was immunoSEQ multiplex PCR. The sample consists of some 100,000 clones, more than 55% of them appearing once. CDR1 and CDR2 from the germline V gene are SGHRS and YFSETQ. The CDR3 has 16 residues. V gave up 7 bases and J gave up 0 bases, with 16 bases separating them. With regard to this clone: Its antigen is not identified.

Sequencing used PBMCs, obtained after 24 months of ibrutinib treatment. The clonotype was recovered from a human donor with chronic lymphocytic leukemia. The V gene is TRBV5-1, the J gene TRBJ2-2; a possible D gene is TRBD2 (7 bases). The CDR3 protein is CASEKGGGSNTGELFF. The CDR3 DNA follows: TGCGCCAGCGAGAAAGGCGGGGGCTCGAACACCGGGGAGCTGTTTTTT.